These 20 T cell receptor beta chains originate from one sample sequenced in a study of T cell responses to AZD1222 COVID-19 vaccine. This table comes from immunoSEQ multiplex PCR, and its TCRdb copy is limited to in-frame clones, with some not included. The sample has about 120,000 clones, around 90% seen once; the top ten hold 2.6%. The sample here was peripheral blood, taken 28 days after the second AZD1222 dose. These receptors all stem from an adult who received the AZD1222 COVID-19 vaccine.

CDR3 in DNA: TGTGCCAGCAGTACCCGGGACATTTATGGCTACACCTTC. Protein sequence: CASSTRDIYGYTF. The genes are TRBV28 and TRBJ1-2; TRBD1 is a possible D gene (6 bases). Germline V gene sequence: CDR1 MDHEN, CDR2 SYDVKM. This CDR3 is built from 13 residues. V lost 5 bases and J 5 bases, leaving 12 bases between the germline ends.

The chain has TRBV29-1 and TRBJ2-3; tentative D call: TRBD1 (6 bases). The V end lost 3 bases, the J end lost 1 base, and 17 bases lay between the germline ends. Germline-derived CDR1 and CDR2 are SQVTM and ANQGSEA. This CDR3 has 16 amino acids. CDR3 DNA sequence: TGCAGCGTTGACCGAAGGACAGTTCGGGGCACAGATACGCAGTATTTT. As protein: CSVDRRTVRGTDTQYF.

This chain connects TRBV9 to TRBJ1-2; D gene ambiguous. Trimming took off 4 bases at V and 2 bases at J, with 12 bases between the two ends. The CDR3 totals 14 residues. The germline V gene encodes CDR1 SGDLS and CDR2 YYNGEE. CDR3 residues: CASSTIAGNYGYTF. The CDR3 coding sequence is TGTGCCAGCAGCACAATTGCGGGAAACTATGGCTACACCTTC.

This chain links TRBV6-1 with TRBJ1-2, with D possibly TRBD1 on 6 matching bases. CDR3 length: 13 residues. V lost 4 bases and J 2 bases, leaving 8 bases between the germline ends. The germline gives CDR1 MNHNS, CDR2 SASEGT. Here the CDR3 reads CASSVTGNYGYTF. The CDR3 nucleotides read TGTGCCAGCAGTGTAACAGGGAACTATGGCTACACCTTC.

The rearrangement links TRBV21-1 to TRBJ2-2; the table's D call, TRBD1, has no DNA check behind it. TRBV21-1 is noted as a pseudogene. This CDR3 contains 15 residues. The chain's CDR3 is CATSPGTANTGELFF. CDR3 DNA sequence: TGTGCCACCTCGCCCGGGACAGCGAACACCGGGGAGCTGTTTTTT.

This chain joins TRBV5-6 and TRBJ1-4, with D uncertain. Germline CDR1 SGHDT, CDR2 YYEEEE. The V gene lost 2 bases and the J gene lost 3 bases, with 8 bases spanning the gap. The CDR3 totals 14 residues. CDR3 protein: CASSFRTPNEKLFF. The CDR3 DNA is TGTGCCAGCAGCTTTCGAACTCCTAATGAAAAACTGTTTTTT.

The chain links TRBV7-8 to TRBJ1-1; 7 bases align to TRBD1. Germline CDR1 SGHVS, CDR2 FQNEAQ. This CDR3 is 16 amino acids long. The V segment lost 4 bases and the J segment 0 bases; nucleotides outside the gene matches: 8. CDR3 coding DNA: TGTGCCAGCAGCTCCAGGGGGATCTTACTGAACACTGAAGCTTTCTTT. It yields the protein CASSSRGILLNTEAFF.

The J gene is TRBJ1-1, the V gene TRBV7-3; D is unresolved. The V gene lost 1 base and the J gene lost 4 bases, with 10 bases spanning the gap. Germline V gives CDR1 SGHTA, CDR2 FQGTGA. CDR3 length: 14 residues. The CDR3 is CASSLMAGLTEAFF. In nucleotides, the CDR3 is TGTGCCAGCAGCTTAATGGCTGGGCTCACTGAAGCTTTCTTT.

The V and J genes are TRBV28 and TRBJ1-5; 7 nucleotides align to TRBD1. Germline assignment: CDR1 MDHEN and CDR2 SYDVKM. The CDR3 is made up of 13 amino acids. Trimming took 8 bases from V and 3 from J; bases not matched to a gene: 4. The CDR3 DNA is TGTGCCAGCCGGGACAGACACAATCAGCCCCAGCATTTT. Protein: CASRDRHNQPQHF.

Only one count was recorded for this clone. This CDR3 is CASSYSGGRWEKLFF. CDR3 DNA sequence: TGTGCCAGCAGTTACTCCGGTGGGAGATGGGAAAAACTGTTTTTT. The chain carries TRBV6-2 or TRBV6-3 and TRBJ1-4, with D unresolved. The CDR3 contains 15 residues. CDR1 MNHEY and CDR2 SVGEGT come from the germline V gene. V was trimmed by 0 bases and J by 8 bases, leaving 13 bases between them.

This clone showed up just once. CDR3 sequence reads: CASSLARYEQYF. DNA for the CDR3: TGCGCCAGCAGCTTGGCCAGGTACGAGCAGTACTTC. This chain connects TRBV5-1 to TRBJ2-7, with unresolved D. The V gene lost 0 bases and the J gene lost 4 bases, with 5 bases spanning the gap. The CDR3 spans 12 residues. From germline, CDR1 is SGHRS and CDR2 YFSETQ.

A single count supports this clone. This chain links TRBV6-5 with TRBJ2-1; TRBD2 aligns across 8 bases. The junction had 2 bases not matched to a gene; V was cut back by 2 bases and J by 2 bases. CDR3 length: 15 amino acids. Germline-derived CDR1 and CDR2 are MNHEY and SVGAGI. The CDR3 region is CASSYGTRAYNEQFF. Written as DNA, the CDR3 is TGTGCCAGCAGTTACGGGACTAGAGCCTACAATGAGCAGTTCTTC.

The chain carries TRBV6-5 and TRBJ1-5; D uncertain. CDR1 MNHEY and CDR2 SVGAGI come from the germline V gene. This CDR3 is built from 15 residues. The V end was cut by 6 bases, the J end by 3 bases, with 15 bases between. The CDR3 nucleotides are TGTGCCAGCAGAGCGGACGCGGGTCTCAATCAGCCCCAGCATTTT. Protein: CASRADAGLNQPQHF.

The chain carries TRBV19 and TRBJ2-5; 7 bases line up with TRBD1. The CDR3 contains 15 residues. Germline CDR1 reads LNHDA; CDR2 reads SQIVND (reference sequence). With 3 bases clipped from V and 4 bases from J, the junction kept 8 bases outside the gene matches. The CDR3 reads CASSINRGGRETQYF. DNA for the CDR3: TGTGCCAGTAGTATTAACAGGGGTGGCCGAGAGACCCAGTACTTC.

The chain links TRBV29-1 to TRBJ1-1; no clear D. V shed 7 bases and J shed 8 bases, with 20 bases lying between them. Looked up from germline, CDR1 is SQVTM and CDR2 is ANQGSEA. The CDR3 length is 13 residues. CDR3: CSAPAGAGREAFF. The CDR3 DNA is TGCAGCGCCCCGGCTGGTGCCGGAAGAGAAGCTTTCTTT.

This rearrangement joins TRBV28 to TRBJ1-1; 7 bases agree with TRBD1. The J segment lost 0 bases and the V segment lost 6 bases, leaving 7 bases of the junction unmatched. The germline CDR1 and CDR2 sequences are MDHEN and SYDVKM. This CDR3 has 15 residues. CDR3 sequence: CASSPMTGMNTEAFF. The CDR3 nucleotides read TGTGCCAGCAGCCCAATGACAGGGATGAACACTGAAGCTTTCTTT.

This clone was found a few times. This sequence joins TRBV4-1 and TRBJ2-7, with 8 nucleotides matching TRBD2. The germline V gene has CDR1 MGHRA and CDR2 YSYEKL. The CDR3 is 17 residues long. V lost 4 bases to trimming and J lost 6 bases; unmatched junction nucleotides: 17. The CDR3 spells CASSRLPGPTREGEQYF. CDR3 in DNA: TGCGCCAGCAGCCGGTTGCCGGGACCGACCCGGGAGGGCGAGCAGTACTTC.

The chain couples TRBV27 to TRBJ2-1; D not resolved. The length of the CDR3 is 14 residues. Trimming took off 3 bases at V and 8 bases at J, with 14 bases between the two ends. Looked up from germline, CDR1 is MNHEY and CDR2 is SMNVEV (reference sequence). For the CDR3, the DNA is TGTGCCAGCAGTTTGAGTCAGGCCAACCATGAGCAGTTCTTC. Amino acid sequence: CASSLSQANHEQFF.

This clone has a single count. The CDR3 DNA follows: TGTGCCAGCTCACCGGGGACTAGCGGGGCTGAGACCCAGTACTTC. This sequence encodes CASSPGTSGAETQYF. J is TRBJ2-5 and V is TRBV18; 13 bases are a match to TRBD2. Germline V gives CDR1 KGHSH, CDR2 LQKENI. After removal of 3 bases from V and 5 bases from J, the junction contained 3 bases not matched to a gene. This CDR3 has 15 residues.

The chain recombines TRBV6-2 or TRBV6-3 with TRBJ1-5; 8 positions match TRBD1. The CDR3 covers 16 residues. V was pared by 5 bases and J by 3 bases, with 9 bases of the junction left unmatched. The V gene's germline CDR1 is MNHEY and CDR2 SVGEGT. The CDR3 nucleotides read TGTGCCAGCAGTCTCCCCGGACAGGGACCCAATCAGCCCCAGCATTTT. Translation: CASSLPGQGPNQPQHF.